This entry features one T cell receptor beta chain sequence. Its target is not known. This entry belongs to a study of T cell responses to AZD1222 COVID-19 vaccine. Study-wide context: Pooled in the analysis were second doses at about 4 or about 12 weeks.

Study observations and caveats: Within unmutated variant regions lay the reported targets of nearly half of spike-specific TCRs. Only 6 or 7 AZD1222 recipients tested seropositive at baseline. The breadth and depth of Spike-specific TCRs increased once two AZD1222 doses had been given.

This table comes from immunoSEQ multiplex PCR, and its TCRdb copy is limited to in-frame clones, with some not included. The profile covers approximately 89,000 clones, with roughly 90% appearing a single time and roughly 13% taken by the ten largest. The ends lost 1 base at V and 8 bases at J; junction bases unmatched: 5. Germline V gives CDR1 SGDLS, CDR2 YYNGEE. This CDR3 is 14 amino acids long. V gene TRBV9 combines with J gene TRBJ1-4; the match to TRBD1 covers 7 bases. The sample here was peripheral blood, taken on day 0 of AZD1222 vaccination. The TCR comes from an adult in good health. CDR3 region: CASSVTGAVEKLFF. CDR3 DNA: TGTGCCAGCAGCGTAACAGGGGCGGTAGAAAAACTGTTTTTT.